This TCR beta chain was sequenced during a study of spatial heterogeneity in lung cancer. Study at large: Sequencing of follow-up PBMC samples took place when they were available, at a median of roughly 25 months after resection.

Time point specified: blood at routine non-recurrence follow-up after resection. Whole RNA, which was extracted from tumor, nontumor lung tissue or frozen PBMC, was sequenced without any cell sorting. Every cDNA TCR molecule received its own unique molecular identifier. MiXCR, run by TCRdb on the 5' RACE reads, gives a single entry per CDR3 protein. The table lists tens of thousands of distinct CDR3 sequences, around 6.7% of them singletons. This clonotype was picked up many times. Trimming stripped 5 bases from V and 6 bases from J, with 14 bases between. The CDR3 contains 13 residues. CDR1 and CDR2 from the germline V gene are SGHVS and FNYEAQ.

V is TRBV7-6 and J is TRBJ2-7; no clear D gene. The sample here was PBMCs, taken at follow-up. The clonotype was recovered from a female donor with early-stage non-small cell lung cancer. The CDR3: CASSPNRVGEQYF. The DNA for the CDR3 is TGTGCCAGCAGCCCAAACCGGGTTGGCGAGCAGTACTTC. The full variable domain, in which reference TRBV7-6 and TRBJ2-7 provide the parts outside the CDR3, is GAGVSQSPRYKVTKRGQDVALRCDPISGHVSLYWYRQALGQGPEFLTYFNYEAQQDKSGLPNDRFSAERPEGSISTLTIQRTEQRDSAMYRCASSPNRVGEQYFGPGTRLTVT.